Following are 21 T cell receptor beta chains from one sample sequenced in a study of T cells in Graves' hyperthyroidism and ophthalmopathy. Researchers took RNA transcripts and amplified the TCR beta CDR3 regions from them. The study used the HTBI primer set for a first-round RT-PCR of the TCR CDR3. TCRdb processed the multiplex PCR reads anew with MiXCR; each CDR3 protein has one entry. Altogether around 300,000 distinct CDR3 sequences are present, around 15% being singletons, with the ten largest covering 7.9%. Sequenced sample: blood. These TCRs come from a woman aged 40 to 50 with Graves' hyperthyroidism.

This clonotype has a handful of counts. The chain carries TRBV28 and TRBJ2-1, with TRBD2 identical over 10 bases. CDR3 length: 16 residues. Germline V gene lookup returns CDR1 MDHEN and CDR2 SYDVKM. The trim removed 4 bases at V and 6 bases at J, leaving 9 bases unmatched. DNA for the CDR3: TGTGCCAGCAGTTCCCCCCCGGGACTAGCGAGCAATGAGCAGTTCTTC. Amino acid sequence: CASSSPPGLASNEQFF.

This clonotype was observed many times. V is TRBV7-8 and J is TRBJ2-7; D ambiguous. This CDR3 region has 12 residues. The V end was cut by 5 bases, the J end by 7 bases, with 12 bases between. CDR1 and CDR2 from the germline V gene are SGHVS and FQNEAQ. The CDR3 reads CASSPYLQEQYF. The DNA of the CDR3 is TGTGCCAGCAGCCCATACCTTCAGGAGCAGTACTTC.

This clonotype was seen at least ten times. V gene TRBV7-9 combines with J gene TRBJ2-7, with D uncertain. This CDR3 region has 12 residues. V gave up 5 bases and J gave up 5 bases, with 10 bases separating them. Germline V gene lookup returns CDR1 SEHNR and CDR2 FQNEAQ (reference sequence). CDR3 DNA sequence: TGTGCCAGCAGCCCTTACAACGACGAGCAGTACTTC. It translates to CASSPYNDEQYF.

This clonotype was seen repeatedly, ten times or more. The chain joins TRBV7-6 to TRBJ2-1; 12 bases are a match to TRBD2. Germline CDR1 is SGHVS and CDR2 is FNYEAQ. With 2 bases clipped from V and 8 bases from J, the junction kept 4 bases outside the gene matches. The CDR3 runs 15 residues. CDR3 region: CASSLLAGGPDEQFF. The CDR3 DNA reads TGTGCCAGCAGCTTACTAGCGGGAGGGCCTGATGAGCAGTTCTTC.

This clonotype was counted many times. The CDR3 nucleotides read TGCAGTGCCGGACAGGGAGATTCACCCCTCCACTTT. It codes for CSAGQGDSPLHF. The V and J genes are TRBV20-1 and TRBJ1-6, with 8 bases fitting TRBD1. This CDR3 is 12 amino acids long. J gave up 8 bases and V 6 bases, and 3 bases lay outside the gene matches. Germline loops: CDR1 DFQATT, CDR2 SNEGSKA (reference sequence).

In this sample, this clonotype turned up many times. The chain has TRBV6-1 and TRBJ2-7; 11 bases are a match to TRBD1. This CDR3 has 15 amino acids. After removal of 6 bases from V and 3 bases from J, the junction contained 7 bases not matched to a gene. Looked up from germline, CDR1 is MNHNS and CDR2 is SASEGT. For the CDR3, the DNA is TGTGCCAGCAGCCCTAGAGGGACAGGGGGCTACGAGCAGTACTTC. Protein product: CASSPRGTGGYEQYF.

At least ten counts were recorded for this clonotype. The chain combines TRBV28 with TRBJ2-7; D is tentatively TRBD1 or TRBD2 (5 bases each). The germline CDR1 and CDR2 sequences are MDHEN and SYDVKM. Trimming shortened V by 4 bases and J by 3 bases, and 13 bases separated the two germline ends. The CDR3 spans 14 residues. This CDR3 reads CASSSGDVSYEQYF. The CDR3, as DNA: TGTGCCAGCAGTTCCGGGGACGTGAGCTACGAGCAGTACTTC.

This clonotype appeared a few times. The J gene is TRBJ1-1, the V gene TRBV3-1, with TRBD1 identical over 7 bases. The J segment lost 12 bases and the V segment lost 2 bases, leaving 12 bases of the junction unmatched. The germline gives CDR1 LGHDT, CDR2 YNNKEL (reference sequence). CDR3 length equals 14 residues. The CDR3 nucleotides are TGTGCCAGCAGCCAAAGCTCCGGGACAGTACATTCTTTCTTT. Translated, it gives CASSQSSGTVHSFF.

This clonotype was seen many times. The chain recombines TRBV24-1 with TRBJ2-7; 7 bases fit TRBD1. Per the germline V gene, CDR1 is KGHDR and CDR2 is SFDVKD. This CDR3 is 18 amino acids long. Germline trimming cut 3 bases from V and 1 base from J; bases unmatched to any gene: 14. CDR3 sequence (DNA): TGTGCCACCAGTGATCGCCGGGACGGGACAGCGAAATCCTACGAGCAGTACTTC. This translates into CATSDRRDGTAKSYEQYF.

This clonotype was found many times. The genes are TRBV7-9 and TRBJ2-5; 9 nucleotides line up with TRBD1. The CDR3 sequence is 13 residues long. CDR1 and CDR2 (germline): SEHNR, FQNEAQ (reference sequence). The V and J ends lost 5 bases and 5 bases, in that order; junction bases with no gene match: 3. The CDR3 DNA reads TGTGCCAGCAGCAGAGGGACAGGGGAGACCCAGTACTTC. It encodes CASSRGTGETQYF.

There are many counts of this clonotype. The chain links TRBV10-3 to TRBJ1-5; the D gene is possibly TRBD1 (5 bases). CDR3 size: 12 residues. The germline V gene has CDR1 ENHRY and CDR2 SYGVKD. Trimming stripped 8 bases from V and 7 bases from J, with 12 bases between. The CDR3 is CAIGGGGQPQHF. The CDR3 DNA follows: TGTGCCATCGGGGGAGGAGGCCAGCCCCAGCATTTT.

This clonotype was picked up many times. The rearrangement uses TRBV19 and TRBJ1-2; D may be TRBD1 (5 bases). Deletions cut 3 bases from V and 4 bases from J, with 15 bases between. The CDR3 sequence is 15 residues long. Per germline, CDR1 LNHDA and CDR2 SQIVND (reference sequence). The CDR3 region is CASSIGSRATYGYTF. The CDR3 DNA reads TGTGCCAGTAGTATCGGTTCCAGGGCAACCTATGGCTACACCTTC. The variable domain in full, with the rest retrieved from reference TRBV19 and TRBJ1-2, is DGGITQSPKYLFRKEGQNVTLSCEQNLNHDAMYWYRQDPGQGLRLIYYSQIVNDFQKGDIAEGYSVSREKKESFPLTVTSAQKNPTAFYLCASSIGSRATYGYTFGSGTRLTVV.

In the case of this clonotype: With a much larger clone just one base away, this may be a read error. The V gene is TRBV2, the J gene TRBJ1-6, with no clear D. The germline V gene encodes CDR1 SNHLY and CDR2 FYNNEI. The CDR3 length is 14 residues. V was trimmed by 1 base and J by 6 bases, leaving 7 bases between them. CDR3 DNA sequence: TGTGCCAGCAGTGAAGAGCAGGTTAATTCACCCCTCCACTTT. This codes for CASSEEQVNSPLHF.

This clonotype was detected many times. The rearrangement uses TRBV29-1 and TRBJ1-1, with D possibly TRBD1 on 5 matching bases. V dropped 6 bases and J dropped 3 bases, with 11 bases sitting between them. Per germline, CDR1 SQVTM and CDR2 ANQGSEA. CDR3 length: 12 residues. The CDR3 bases are TGCAGCGTCGCAGGGTATCACACTGAAGCTTTCTTT. It yields the protein CSVAGYHTEAFF.

This clonotype was found many times. V and J are TRBV6-5 and TRBJ2-2; perhaps TRBD2 as D (5 bases). V was shortened by 2 bases and J by 1 base, with 8 bases between the two germline ends. The CDR3 length is 15 residues. Germline CDR1 and CDR2: MNHEY and SVGAGI. The CDR3 region has the DNA TGTGCCAGCAGTTACACGGGAATGAACACCGGGGAGCTGTTTTTT. Its protein is CASSYTGMNTGELFF.

The V and J genes are TRBV20-1 and TRBJ2-3; D is unresolved. In germline, CDR1 is DFQATT, CDR2 SNEGSKA (reference sequence). V was clipped by 1 base and J by 6 bases, with 11 bases between them. The CDR3 is 13 residues long. CDR3 DNA: TGCAGTGCTAGAGGCTTTCAGAGGGATACGCAGTATTTT. Protein product: CSARGFQRDTQYF.

This clonotype came up many times. The gene calls are TRBV12-3 or TRBV12-4 and TRBJ1-2; D is uncertain. CDR3 length: 17 amino acids. Trimming shortened V by 3 bases and J by 4 bases, and 21 bases separated the two germline ends. Here the CDR3 reads CASSLRGSRVYGYGYTF. The CDR3 region has the DNA TGTGCCAGCAGTTTGCGGGGTAGTCGGGTTTATGGCTATGGCTACACCTTC.

This chain connects TRBV19 to TRBJ1-2, with D uncertain. Germline-derived CDR1 and CDR2 are LNHDA and SQIVND (reference sequence). This CDR3 is 13 amino acids long. Trimming took 2 bases from V and 7 from J, leaving 11 bases between them. CDR3 bases: TGTGCCAGTAGTATACAAGGGCTCGGTGGCTACACCTTC. Its protein is CASSIQGLGGYTF.

The chain combines TRBV7-2 with TRBJ2-2; D gene unclear. V was clipped by 7 bases and J by 1 base, with 7 bases between them. The CDR3 has 13 residues. Germline V gives CDR1 SGHTA, CDR2 FQGNSA. The DNA for the CDR3 is TGTGCCAGCAACCTAGGGAACACCGGGGAGCTGTTTTTT. Translated, it gives CASNLGNTGELFF.

In its sample, this clonotype was seen many times. This chain connects TRBV3-1 to TRBJ1-1; D is ambiguous. Between the trimmed V and J ends, which lost 1 base and 2 bases, there was a span of 8 bases. The CDR3 runs to 14 residues. Germline CDR1 and CDR2: LGHDT and YNNKEL (reference sequence). CDR3 region: CASSQAGTNTEAFF. The CDR3 bases are TGTGCCAGCAGCCAAGCGGGCACTAACACTGAAGCTTTCTTT.

As for this clonotype: Just one base apart from a much larger clone, this may be a read error. This sequence joins TRBV3-1 and TRBJ1-1; 7 bases line up with TRBD1. Germline assignment: CDR1 LGHDT and CDR2 YNNKEL (reference sequence). The CDR3 extends over 15 amino acids. CDR3 sequence reads: CAGSQDEGANTEAFF. The CDR3 DNA follows: TGTGCCGGCAGCCAAGATGAGGGGGCGAACACTGAAGCTTTCTTT.